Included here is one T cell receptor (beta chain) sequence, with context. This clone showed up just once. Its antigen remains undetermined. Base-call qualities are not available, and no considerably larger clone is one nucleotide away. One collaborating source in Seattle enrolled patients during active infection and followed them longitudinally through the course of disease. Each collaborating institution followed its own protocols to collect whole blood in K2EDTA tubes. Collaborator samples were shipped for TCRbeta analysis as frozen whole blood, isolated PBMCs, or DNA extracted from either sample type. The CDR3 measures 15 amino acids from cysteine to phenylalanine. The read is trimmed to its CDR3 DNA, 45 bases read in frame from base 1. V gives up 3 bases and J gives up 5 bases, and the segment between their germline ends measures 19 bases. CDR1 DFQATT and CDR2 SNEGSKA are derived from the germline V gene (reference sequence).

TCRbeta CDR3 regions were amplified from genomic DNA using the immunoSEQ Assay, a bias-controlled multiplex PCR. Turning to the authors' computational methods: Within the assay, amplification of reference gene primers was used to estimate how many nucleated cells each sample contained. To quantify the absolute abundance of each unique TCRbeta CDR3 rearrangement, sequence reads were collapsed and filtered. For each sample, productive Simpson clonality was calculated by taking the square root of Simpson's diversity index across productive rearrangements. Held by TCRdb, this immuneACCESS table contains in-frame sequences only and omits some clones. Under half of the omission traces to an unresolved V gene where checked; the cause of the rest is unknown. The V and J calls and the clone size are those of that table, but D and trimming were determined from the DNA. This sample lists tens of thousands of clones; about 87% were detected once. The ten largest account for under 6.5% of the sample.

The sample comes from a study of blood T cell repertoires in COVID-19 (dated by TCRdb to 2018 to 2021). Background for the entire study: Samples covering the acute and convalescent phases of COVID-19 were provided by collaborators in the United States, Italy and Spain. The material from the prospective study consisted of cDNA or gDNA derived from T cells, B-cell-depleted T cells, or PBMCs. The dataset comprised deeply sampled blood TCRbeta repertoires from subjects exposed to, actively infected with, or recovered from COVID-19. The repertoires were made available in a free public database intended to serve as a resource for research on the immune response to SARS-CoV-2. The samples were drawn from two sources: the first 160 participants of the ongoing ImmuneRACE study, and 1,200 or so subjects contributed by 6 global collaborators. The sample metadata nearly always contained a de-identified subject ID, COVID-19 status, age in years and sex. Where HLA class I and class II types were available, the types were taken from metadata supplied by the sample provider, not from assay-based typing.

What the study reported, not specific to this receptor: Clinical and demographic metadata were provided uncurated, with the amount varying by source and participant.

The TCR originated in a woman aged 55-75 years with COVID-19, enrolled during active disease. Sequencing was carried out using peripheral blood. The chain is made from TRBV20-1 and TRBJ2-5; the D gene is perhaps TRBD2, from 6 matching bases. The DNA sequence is TGCAGTGCTAGTGGGTCTCCCGGAGGGGTTGAGACCCAGTACTTC. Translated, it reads CSASGSPGGVETQYF.